This TCR beta chain was recorded in a study of CD8+ T cells in alopecia areata. Study-wide findings and caveats: Scalp repertoires also include resident alphabeta T cells from normal skin.

As regards this clone: Its antigen is still unknown. This sample also contains other DNA sequences that code for the same CDR3.

Once RNA had been extracted, it was reverse transcribed into cDNA to act as the sequencing template. The protocol was immunoSEQ multiplex PCR, while the TCRdb copy is restricted to in-frame clones and leaves out a portion. The sample includes 100,000 to 150,000 clones, around 50% seen only once; the top ten take approximately 10%. The germline V and J ends were trimmed by 1 base and 4 bases, with 10 bases remaining between them. Germline V gene data show CDR1 as SQVTM and CDR2 as ANQGSEA. The CDR3 runs to 13 residues. The sequencing sample was made of NKG2D-low CD8+ T cells sorted from blood. The TCR originated in a human donor with alopecia areata. This chain connects TRBV29-1 to TRBJ2-5; D is possibly TRBD1 (6 bases). The CDR3: CSVEGEGVETQYF. As DNA, the CDR3 is TGCAGCGTTGAAGGTGAGGGGGTAGAGACCCAGTACTTC.